Shown below are 7 T cell receptor beta chains from a single sample sequenced in a study of shared clonotypes between healthy human individuals. Only in-frame clones appear in the TCRdb table, and some are missing; sequencing was by immunoSEQ multiplex PCR. In the table there are 550,000 to 750,000 clones, about 95% of which are singletons. Terminally differentiated effector memory CD45RA+ cells were excluded by CCR7 positive selection of CD45RO-negative cells. The sequencing input was naive CD8+ T cells sorted from blood. These TCRs come from a woman in her twenties or thirties in good health.

In DNA, the CDR3 is TGTGCCAGCAGTCTCGCTTCCCTGCCTAGCACAGATACGCAGTATTTT. Amino acids: CASSLASLPSTDTQYF. This chain connects TRBV28 to TRBJ2-3; the D is unclear. V lost 5 bases to trimming and J lost 0 bases, with 15 bases between them. Germline V gives CDR1 MDHEN, CDR2 SYDVKM. This CDR3 contains 16 residues.

The chain couples TRBV19 to TRBJ1-5, with D uncertain. The germline gives CDR1 LNHDA, CDR2 SQIVND (reference sequence). The V end lost 5 bases, the J end lost 4 bases, and 15 bases lay between the germline ends. This CDR3 is built from 15 residues. The CDR3 bases are TGTGCCAGTAGTGAGGACGTGGCAGCTAATCAGCCCCAGCATTTT. It specifies CASSEDVAANQPQHF.

The chain uses TRBV6-1 and TRBJ2-5; the D gene is possibly TRBD1 (6 bases). The J call is doubtful: the DNA matches TRBJ2-7 better. The CDR3 covers 14 residues. Germline V gene data show CDR1 as MNHNS and CDR2 as SASEGT. The CDR3 DNA reads as TGTGCCAGCAGTGGTTCGGGACATCTCTACGAGCAGTACTTC. It codes for CASSGSGHLYEQYF.

The CDR3 sequence is CASSFGQGGYEQYF. The CDR3 region has the DNA TGTGCCAGCAGCTTCGGCCAGGGTGGCTACGAGCAGTACTTC. The chain is built from TRBV5-6 and TRBJ2-5; a possible D gene is TRBD1 (5 bases). The DNA end is a closer match to TRBJ2-7, so the J assignment may be wrong. This CDR3 contains 14 residues. The germline V gene encodes CDR1 SGHDT and CDR2 YYEEEE.

The chain couples TRBV4-2 to TRBJ2-1; TRBD2 matches at 13 bases. V shed 2 bases and J 8 bases; nucleotides not matched to a gene: 3. CDR1 LGHNA and CDR2 YNFKEQ come from the germline V gene. There are 15 residues in the CDR3. The CDR3 bases are TGTGCCAGCAGCCAATGGACTAGCGGGAGTTATGAGCAGTTCTTC. Its protein is CASSQWTSGSYEQFF.

The chain recombines TRBV5-6 with TRBJ2-7; TRBD2 agrees at 7 bases. The J segment lost 4 bases and the V segment lost 2 bases, leaving 6 bases of the junction unmatched. The CDR3 consists of 14 residues. Germline lookup yields CDR1 SGHDT and CDR2 YYEEEE. The CDR3 here is CASSFGGGFYEQYF. The CDR3 DNA sequence: TGTGCCAGCAGCTTCGGCGGGGGATTTTACGAGCAGTACTTC. Supplemented by reference TRBV5-6 and TRBJ2-7, the full variable domain reads DAGVTQSPTHLIKTRGQQVTLRCSPKSGHDTVSWYQQALGQGPQFIFQYYEEEERQRGNFPDRFSGHQFPNYSSELNVNALLLGDSALYLCASSFGGGFYEQYFGPGTRLTVT.

The CDR3 reads CASSANPRGRLEKLFF. The CDR3 DNA is TGTGCCAGCAGTGCCAACCCCAGGGGGCGGTTAGAAAAACTGTTTTTT. The V and J genes are TRBV27 and TRBJ1-4; 8 positions agree with TRBD1. This CDR3 is 16 amino acids long. The V gene's germline CDR1 is MNHEY and CDR2 SMNVEV (reference sequence). The J segment lost 8 bases and the V segment lost 5 bases, leaving 13 bases of the junction unmatched.